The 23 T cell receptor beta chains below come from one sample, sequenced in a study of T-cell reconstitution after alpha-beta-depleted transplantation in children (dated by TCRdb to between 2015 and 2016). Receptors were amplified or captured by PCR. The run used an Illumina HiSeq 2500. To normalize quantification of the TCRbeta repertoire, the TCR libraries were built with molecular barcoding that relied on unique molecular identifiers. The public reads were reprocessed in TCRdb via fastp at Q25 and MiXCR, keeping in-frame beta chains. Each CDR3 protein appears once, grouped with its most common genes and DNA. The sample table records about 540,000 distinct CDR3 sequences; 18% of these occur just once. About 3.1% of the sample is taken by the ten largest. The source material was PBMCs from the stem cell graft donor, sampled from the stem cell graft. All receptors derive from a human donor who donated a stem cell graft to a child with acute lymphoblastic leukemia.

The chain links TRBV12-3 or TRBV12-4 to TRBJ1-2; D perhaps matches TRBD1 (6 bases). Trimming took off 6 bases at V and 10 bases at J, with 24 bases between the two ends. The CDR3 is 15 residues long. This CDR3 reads CASSRPLGAIFVYTF. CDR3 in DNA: TGTGCCAGCAGCCGCCCTCTGGGGGCCATTTTCGTCTACACCTTC.

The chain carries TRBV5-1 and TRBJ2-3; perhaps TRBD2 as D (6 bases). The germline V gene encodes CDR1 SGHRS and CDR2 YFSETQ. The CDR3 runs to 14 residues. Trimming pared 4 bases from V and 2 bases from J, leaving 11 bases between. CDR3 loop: CASSPRGDTDTQYF. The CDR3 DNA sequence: TGCGCCAGCAGCCCCCGCGGGGACACAGATACGCAGTATTTT.

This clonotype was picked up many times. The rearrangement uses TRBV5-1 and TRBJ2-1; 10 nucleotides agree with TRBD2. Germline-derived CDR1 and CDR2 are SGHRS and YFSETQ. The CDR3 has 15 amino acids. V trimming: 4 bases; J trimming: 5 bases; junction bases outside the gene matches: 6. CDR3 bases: TGCGCCAGCAGCCCTCGACTAGCGGGTAACAATGAGCAGTTCTTC. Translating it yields CASSPRLAGNNEQFF.

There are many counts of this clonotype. DNA for the CDR3: TGTGCCAGCAGTCCGAGCGGAGCGAACACCGGGGAGCTGTTTTTT. Translating gives CASSPSGANTGELFF. V usage is TRBV12-3 or TRBV12-4 and J usage is TRBJ2-2; TRBD2 might be the D (5 bases). Trimming removed 5 bases from V and 0 bases from J, with 10 bases in between. This CDR3 has 15 amino acids.

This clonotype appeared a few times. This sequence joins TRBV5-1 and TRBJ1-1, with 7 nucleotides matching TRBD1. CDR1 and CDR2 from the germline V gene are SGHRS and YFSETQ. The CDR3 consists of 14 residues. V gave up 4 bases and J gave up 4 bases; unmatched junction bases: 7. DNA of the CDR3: TGCGCCAGCAGCGCACAGGGGTTCGGCACTGAAGCTTTCTTT. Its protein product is CASSAQGFGTEAFF.

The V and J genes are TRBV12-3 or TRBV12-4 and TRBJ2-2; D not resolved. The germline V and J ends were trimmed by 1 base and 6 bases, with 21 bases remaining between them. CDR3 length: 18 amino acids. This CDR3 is CASSLVWATQNFPGELFF. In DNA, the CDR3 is TGTGCCAGCAGTTTAGTCTGGGCGACCCAGAACTTCCCCGGGGAGCTGTTTTTT.

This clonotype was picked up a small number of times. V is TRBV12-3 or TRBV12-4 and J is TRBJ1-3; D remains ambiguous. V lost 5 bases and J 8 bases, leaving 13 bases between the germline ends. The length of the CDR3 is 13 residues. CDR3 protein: CASSHYLGDTIYF. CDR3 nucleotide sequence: TGTGCCAGCAGTCACTACCTGGGAGACACCATATATTTT.

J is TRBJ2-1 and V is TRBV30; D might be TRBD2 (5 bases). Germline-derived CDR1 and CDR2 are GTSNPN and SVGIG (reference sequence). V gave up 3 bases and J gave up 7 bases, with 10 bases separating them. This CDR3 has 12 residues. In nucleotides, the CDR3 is TGTGCCTGGAGCGTTACTAGGAATGAGCAGTTCTTC. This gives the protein CAWSVTRNEQFF.

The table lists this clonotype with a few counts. CDR3 nucleotide sequence: TGTGCCAGTCGGGGCGGGTCGTCGAACACTGAAGCTTTCTTT. It encodes CASRGGSSNTEAFF. V gene TRBV25-1 combines with J gene TRBJ1-1; D is perhaps TRBD1 (5 bases). V dropped 9 bases and J dropped 1 base, with 15 bases sitting between them. Germline CDR1 is MGHDK and CDR2 is SYGVNS. The length of the CDR3 is 14 residues. Filled out from reference TRBV25-1 and TRBJ1-1, the complete variable domain reads EADIYQTPRYLVIGTGKKITLECSQTMGHDKMYWYQQDPGMELHLIHYSYGVNSTEKGDLSSESTVSRIRTEHFPLTLESARPSHTSQYLCASRGGSSNTEAFFGQGTRLTVV.

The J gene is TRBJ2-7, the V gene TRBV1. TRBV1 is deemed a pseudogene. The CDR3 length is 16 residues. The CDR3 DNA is TGCACCAGCAGCCAAGATCAGGGATCTTCCCCCTACGAGCAGTACTTC. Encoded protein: CTSSQDQGSSPYEQYF.

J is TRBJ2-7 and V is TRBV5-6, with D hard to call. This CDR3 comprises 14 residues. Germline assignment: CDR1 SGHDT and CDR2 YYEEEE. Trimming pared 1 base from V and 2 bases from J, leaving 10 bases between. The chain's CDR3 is CASSLSQATYEQYF. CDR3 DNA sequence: TGTGCCAGCAGCTTGTCCCAGGCAACCTACGAGCAGTACTTC. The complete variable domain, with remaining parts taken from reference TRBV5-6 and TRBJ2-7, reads DAGVTQSPTHLIKTRGQQVTLRCSPKSGHDTVSWYQQALGQGPQFIFQYYEEEERQRGNFPDRFSGHQFPNYSSELNVNALLLGDSALYLCASSLSQATYEQYFGPGTRLTVT.

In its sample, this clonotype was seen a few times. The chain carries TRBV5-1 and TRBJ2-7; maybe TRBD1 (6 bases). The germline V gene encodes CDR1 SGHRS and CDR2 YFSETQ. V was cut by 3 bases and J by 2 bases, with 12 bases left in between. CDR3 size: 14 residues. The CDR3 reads CASSSSGTTYEQYF. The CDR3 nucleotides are TGCGCCAGCAGCTCCTCCGGGACAACCTACGAGCAGTACTTC.

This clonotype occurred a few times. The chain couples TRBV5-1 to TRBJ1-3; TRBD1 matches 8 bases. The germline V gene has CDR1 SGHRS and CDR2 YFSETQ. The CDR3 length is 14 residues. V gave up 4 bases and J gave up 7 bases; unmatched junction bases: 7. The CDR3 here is CASSVGQGQNTIYF. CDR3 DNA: TGCGCCAGCAGCGTCGGACAGGGCCAGAACACCATATATTTT.

This chain's CDR3 is CAWVSGDPYNEQFF. CDR3 in DNA: TGTGCCTGGGTATCAGGGGATCCCTACAATGAGCAGTTCTTC. The rearrangement uses TRBV30 and TRBJ2-1, with D perhaps matching TRBD1 (6 bases). This CDR3 is built from 14 residues. Trimming removed 5 bases at V and 2 bases at J, with 13 bases between. Germline CDR1 and CDR2: GTSNPN and SVGIG (reference sequence).

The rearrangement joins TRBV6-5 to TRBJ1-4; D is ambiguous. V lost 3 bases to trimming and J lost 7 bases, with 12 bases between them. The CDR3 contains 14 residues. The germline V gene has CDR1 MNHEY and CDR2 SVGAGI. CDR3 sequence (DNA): TGTGCCAGCAGTTATTCTGGTCGCCTTGAAAAACTGTTTTTT. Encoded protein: CASSYSGRLEKLFF.

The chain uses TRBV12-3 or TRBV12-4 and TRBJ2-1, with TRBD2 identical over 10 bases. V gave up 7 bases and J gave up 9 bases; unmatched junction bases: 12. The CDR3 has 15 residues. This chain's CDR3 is CASTPWSGRAIEQFF. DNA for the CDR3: TGTGCCAGCACCCCGTGGAGCGGGAGGGCCATTGAGCAGTTCTTC.

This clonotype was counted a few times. For the CDR3, the DNA is TGCAGTGCTAGAGATCTACTTAGCGGTTTATACAATGAGCAGTTCTTC. This gives the protein CSARDLLSGLYNEQFF. This sequence joins TRBV20-1 and TRBJ2-1; tentatively, D is TRBD2 (6 bases). CDR1 is DFQATT, CDR2 SNEGSKA, per germline (reference sequence). This CDR3 is built from 16 residues. Between the trimmed V and J ends, which lost 0 bases and 4 bases, there was a span of 16 bases.

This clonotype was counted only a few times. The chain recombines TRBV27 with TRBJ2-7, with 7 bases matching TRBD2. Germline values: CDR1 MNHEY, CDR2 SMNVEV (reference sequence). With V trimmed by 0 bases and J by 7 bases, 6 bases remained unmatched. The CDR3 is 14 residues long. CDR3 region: CASSLSGRFREQYF. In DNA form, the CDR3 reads TGTGCCAGCAGTTTATCCGGGAGGTTCAGAGAGCAGTACTTC.

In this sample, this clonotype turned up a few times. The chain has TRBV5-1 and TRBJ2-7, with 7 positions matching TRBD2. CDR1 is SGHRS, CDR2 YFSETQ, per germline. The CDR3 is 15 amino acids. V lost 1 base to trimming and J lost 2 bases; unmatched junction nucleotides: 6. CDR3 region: CASSLRLADPYEQYF. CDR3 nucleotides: TGCGCCAGCAGCTTGAGGCTAGCGGATCCCTACGAGCAGTACTTC.

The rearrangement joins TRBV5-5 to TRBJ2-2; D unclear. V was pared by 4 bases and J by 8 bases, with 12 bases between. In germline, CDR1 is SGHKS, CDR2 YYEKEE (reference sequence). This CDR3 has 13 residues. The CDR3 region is CASSPQSRGELFF. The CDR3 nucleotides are TGTGCCAGCAGCCCCCAGTCCAGGGGGGAGCTGTTTTTT.

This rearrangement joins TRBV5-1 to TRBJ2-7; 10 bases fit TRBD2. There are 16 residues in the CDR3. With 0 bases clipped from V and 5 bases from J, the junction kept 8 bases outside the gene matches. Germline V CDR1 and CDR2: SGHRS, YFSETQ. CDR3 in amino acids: CASSLDLAGVDHEQYF. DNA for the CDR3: TGCGCCAGCAGCTTGGATCTAGCGGGAGTCGACCACGAGCAGTACTTC.

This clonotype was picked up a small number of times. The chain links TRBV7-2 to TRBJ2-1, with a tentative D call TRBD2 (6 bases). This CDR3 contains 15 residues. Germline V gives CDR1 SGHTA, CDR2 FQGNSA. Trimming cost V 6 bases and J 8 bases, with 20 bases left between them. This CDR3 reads CASSRNRLGADEQFF. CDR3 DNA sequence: TGTGCCAGCAGTCGAAACCGACTAGGGGCGGATGAGCAGTTCTTC. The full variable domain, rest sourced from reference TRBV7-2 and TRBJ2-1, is GAGVSQSPSNKVTEKGKDVELRCDPISGHTALYWYRQSLGQGLEFLIYFQGNSAPDKSGLPSDRFSAERTGGSVSTLTIQRTQQEDSAVYLCASSRNRLGADEQFFGPGTRLTVL.

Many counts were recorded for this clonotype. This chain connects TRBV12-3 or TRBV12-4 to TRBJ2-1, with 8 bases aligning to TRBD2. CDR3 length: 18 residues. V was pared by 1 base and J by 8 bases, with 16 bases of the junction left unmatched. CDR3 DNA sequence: TGTGCCAGCAGTTTAGGACGGCGGACTAGCATCCCCCGGGATGAGCAGTTCTTC. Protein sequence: CASSLGRRTSIPRDEQFF.